A single sample gave rise to the 15 T cell receptor beta chains below, sequenced in a study of naive and memory T cell subsets. Both TRBC1 and TRBC2 were covered by a beta constant-region primer of two equimolar oligonucleotides. Using its own MiXCR run on the UMI-ligation and nested PCR reads, TCRdb lists one record per CDR3 protein. The data hold 70,000 to 95,000 distinct CDR3 sequences, with more than 6.5% observed a single time. The sequenced material came from central memory CD4+ T cells from blood. Source of these receptors: a human donor in good health.

In this sample, this clonotype turned up a few times. This chain links TRBV28 with TRBJ2-1; D is possibly TRBD2 (5 bases). Germline V CDR1 and CDR2: MDHEN, SYDVKM. This CDR3 is built from 15 residues. V lost 2 bases and J 0 bases, leaving 8 bases between the germline ends. The CDR3 reads CASSLEGSSYNEQFF. DNA of the CDR3: TGTGCCAGCAGTTTAGAGGGAAGCTCCTACAATGAGCAGTTCTTC.

The chain links TRBV7-2 to TRBJ1-5; the D is unclear. The CDR3 is 16 residues long. The germline V gene has CDR1 SGHTA and CDR2 FQGNSA. V dropped 5 bases and J dropped 4 bases, with 18 bases sitting between them. The CDR3 DNA reads as TGTGCCAGCAGCCCAGAACCGGGAGAGGGAAATCAGCCCCAGCATTTT. Translating gives CASSPEPGEGNQPQHF.

This clonotype was seen only a few times. The chain carries TRBV7-2 and TRBJ2-3; 9 positions match TRBD1. J gave up 14 bases and V 5 bases, and 11 bases lay outside the gene matches. CDR3 length equals 13 residues. The germline V gene encodes CDR1 SGHTA and CDR2 FQGNSA. The CDR3 here is CASSNAGTGKRYF. CDR3 nucleotide sequence: TGTGCCAGCAGCAACGCGGGGACAGGGAAGCGGTATTTT.

In this sample, this clonotype turned up a few times. V gene TRBV6-2 or TRBV6-3 combines with J gene TRBJ2-1; 12 nucleotides align to TRBD2. Germline V gene sequence: CDR1 MNHEY, CDR2 SVGEGT. CDR3 length: 14 amino acids. V lost 2 bases to trimming and J lost 9 bases; unmatched junction nucleotides: 2. The CDR3 coding sequence is TGTGCCAGCAGTTACGGACTAGCGGGATTTGAGCAGTTCTTC. As protein: CASSYGLAGFEQFF.

The table lists this clonotype with a few counts. The chain combines TRBV28 with TRBJ2-3; tentative D call: TRBD1 (6 bases). From germline, CDR1 is MDHEN and CDR2 SYDVKM. The CDR3 runs 15 residues. V was trimmed by 4 bases and J by 5 bases, leaving 16 bases between them. In DNA form, the CDR3 reads TGTGCCAGCAGTTACCCCTCCCCCAGGGGAGATACGCAGTATTTT. Protein: CASSYPSPRGDTQYF.

This clonotype was found a few times. The CDR3 loop reads CASRRSGGGQGTDTQYF. Here the CDR3 DNA reads TGCGCCAGCAGAAGATCAGGGGGGGGGCAAGGGACAGATACGCAGTATTTT. The chain is built from TRBV5-1 and TRBJ2-3; the D gene could be TRBD1 or TRBD2 (7 bases each). Trimming pared 5 bases from V and 3 bases from J, leaving 22 bases between. The CDR3 has 17 amino acids. Germline V gene sequence: CDR1 SGHRS, CDR2 YFSETQ. The full variable domain, its missing parts supplied by reference TRBV5-1 and TRBJ2-3, is KAGVTQTPRYLIKTRGQQVTLSCSPISGHRSVSWYQQTPGQGLQFLFEYFSETQRNKGNFPGRFSGRQFSNSRSEMNVSTLELGDSALYLCASRRSGGGQGTDTQYFGPGTRLTVL.

V gene TRBV11-1 combines with J gene TRBJ2-1, with D maybe TRBD2 (5 bases). This CDR3 is 15 amino acids long. Trimming cost V 1 base and J 1 base, with 8 bases left between them. Germline values: CDR1 SGHAT, CDR2 FQDESV (reference sequence). In DNA form, the CDR3 reads TGTGCCAGCAGCTTAGGACGGGGATCCTACAATGAGCAGTTCTTC. This sequence encodes CASSLGRGSYNEQFF.

This clonotype came up many times. The DNA for the CDR3 is TGCAGTGCTAGATCCACTCACCAGGGGACTAACACCGGGGAGCTGTTTTTT. This translates into CSARSTHQGTNTGELFF. The genes are TRBV20-1 and TRBJ2-2; D might be TRBD1 or TRBD2, each matching 6 bases. Trimming stripped 2 bases from V and 2 bases from J, with 18 bases between. The CDR3 has 17 residues. The germline V gene has CDR1 DFQATT and CDR2 SNEGSKA (reference sequence).

Many counts were recorded for this clonotype. The chain employs TRBV7-8 and TRBJ2-1; the D call may be TRBD1 or TRBD2 (5 bases each). V was clipped by 2 bases and J by 7 bases, with 12 bases between them. CDR1 and CDR2 from the germline V gene are SGHVS and FQNEAQ. This CDR3 has 14 residues. The CDR3, as DNA: TGTGCCAGCAGCTTAATCGGGGCAGGGAATGAGCAGTTCTTC. Translation gives CASSLIGAGNEQFF.

This clonotype was counted many times. The genes are TRBV30 and TRBJ1-1; 7 positions agree with TRBD1. CDR1 and CDR2 from the germline V gene are GTSNPN and SVGIG (reference sequence). V dropped 4 bases and J dropped 3; count of bases not matched to a gene: 11. CDR3 length equals 15 residues. The CDR3 region is CAWNRVGQGDTEAFF. The CDR3 DNA reads as TGTGCCTGGAACCGGGTAGGGCAGGGGGACACTGAAGCTTTCTTT.

This sequence joins TRBV27 and TRBJ2-3; D is uncertain. Germline V CDR1 and CDR2: MNHEY, SMNVEV (reference sequence). V lost 5 bases, J lost 3 bases, and 12 bases lay in between. This CDR3 contains 14 residues. The CDR3: CASSSQPRTDTQYF. In nucleotides, the CDR3 is TGTGCCAGCAGTAGTCAGCCTCGGACAGATACGCAGTATTTT.

The gene calls are TRBV7-9 and TRBJ2-3; perhaps TRBD2 as D (6 bases). The CDR3 loop spans 14 amino acids. Trimming removed 6 bases from V and 5 bases from J, with 15 bases in between. The germline gives CDR1 SEHNR, CDR2 FQNEAQ (reference sequence). In DNA, the CDR3 is TGTGCCAGCAGTTATAGCGGAGGGGAAGATACGCAGTATTTT. Translating it yields CASSYSGGEDTQYF.

This clonotype was seen repeatedly, ten times or more. The chain links TRBV25-1 to TRBJ1-3; D unresolved. Between the trimmed V and J ends, which lost 3 bases and 7 bases, there was a span of 13 bases. This CDR3 is built from 14 residues. Per the germline V gene, CDR1 is MGHDK and CDR2 is SYGVNS. The CDR3 region is CASSDGPSRNTIYF. For the CDR3, the DNA is TGTGCCAGCAGTGATGGGCCAAGTAGGAACACCATATATTTT.

The V call is TRBV7-2, the J call TRBJ2-7; 7 nucleotides line up with TRBD1. Trimming cost V 5 bases and J 3 bases; bases outside gene matches: 16. Germline V gives CDR1 SGHTA, CDR2 FQGNSA. The CDR3 runs to 17 residues. CDR3 in amino acids: CASSPRDRKASLYEQYF. The CDR3 DNA reads as TGTGCCAGCAGCCCCCGGGACAGAAAAGCCTCCCTCTACGAGCAGTACTTC.

This clonotype came up many times. The genes are TRBV15 and TRBJ1-5; D is ambiguous. The germline V and J ends were trimmed by 0 bases and 4 bases, with 16 bases remaining between them. The CDR3 loop spans 17 amino acids. Germline lookup yields CDR1 LNHNV and CDR2 YYDKDF (reference sequence). CDR3 DNA: TGTGCCACCAGCAGAGAAGGGTTTTTTGAGGGTAATCAGCCCCAGCATTTT. Amino acids: CATSREGFFEGNQPQHF. Drawing the rest from reference TRBV15 and TRBJ1-5, the complete variable domain is DAMVIQNPRYQVTQFGKPVTLSCSQTLNHNVMYWYQQKSSQAPKLLFHYYDKDFNNEADTPDNFQSRRPNTSFCFLDIRSPGLGDTAMYLCATSREGFFEGNQPQHFGDGTRLSIL.